One and the same sample provided the 9 T cell receptor beta chains below, sequenced in a study of long-term antiretroviral therapy in people with HIV. Investigators performed immunoSEQ version v3.0 at survey level. Generated by immunoSEQ multiplex PCR, the TCRdb table keeps only in-frame clones and is missing some. The table includes around 15,000 clones, around four fifths detected once. The specimen comprised unsorted PBMCs, sampled 0.1 years after starting antiretroviral therapy. The receptor source for this set is a young man with HIV.

This chain uses TRBV23-1 with TRBJ1-3; D is unclear. TRBV23-1 counts as an open reading frame of uncertain function. Trimming left V 1 base short and J 2 bases short, with 21 bases between. This CDR3 is 19 amino acids long. The CDR3 DNA is TGCGCCAGCAGTCAATTCGCCCCGGAGCCGCCTGAAACTGGAAACACCATATATTTT. Its protein product is CASSQFAPEPPETGNTIYF.

V is TRBV30 and J is TRBJ2-1, with 10 bases that match TRBD2. With 4 bases clipped from V and 6 bases from J, the junction kept 6 bases outside the gene matches. The germline gives CDR1 GTSNPN, CDR2 SVGIG (reference sequence). This CDR3 is built from 14 residues. In nucleotides, the CDR3 is TGTGCCTGGATCCTAGCGGGAGTACCCAATGAGCAGTTCTTC. This translates into CAWILAGVPNEQFF.

CDR3 in DNA: TGCGCCAGCAGCCTAATATATGGCAGCCACAATGAGCAGTTCTTC. Its protein product is CASSLIYGSHNEQFF. The chain carries TRBV4-3 and TRBJ2-1, with D unclear. Per germline, CDR1 LGHNA and CDR2 YSLEER. This CDR3 contains 15 residues. V was trimmed by 4 bases and J by 5 bases, leaving 15 bases between them.

The gene calls are TRBV5-5 and TRBJ1-3; D is ambiguous. The CDR3 is 13 amino acids. Trimming shortened V by 2 bases and J by 0 bases, and 3 bases separated the two germline ends. CDR1 is SGHKS, CDR2 YYEKEE, per germline (reference sequence). The CDR3 spells CASSLHSGNTIYF. In nucleotides, the CDR3 is TGTGCCAGCAGCTTACACTCTGGAAACACCATATATTTT.

This clone showed up just a few times. A read error may produce the germline difference seen at one junction end. V is TRBV7-7 and J is TRBJ2-2; 7 bases line up with TRBD1. This CDR3 is built from 17 residues. Per germline, CDR1 SSHAT and CDR2 FNYEAQ (reference sequence). CDR3 loop: CASSSSWMTGNTGELFF. Written as DNA, the CDR3 is TGTGCTAGCAGCTCATCCTGGATGACAGGGAATACCGGGGAGCTGTTTTTT.

In this sample, this clone turned up once. This chain links TRBV5-6 with TRBJ2-3; D not resolved. Trimming shortened V by 4 bases and J by 4 bases, and 19 bases separated the two germline ends. Per germline, CDR1 SGHDT and CDR2 YYEEEE. The CDR3 length is 16 residues. CDR3 DNA sequence: TGTGCCAGCAGCCCGGTCGGACGCCCCCATCCAGATACGCAGTATTTT. Translating gives CASSPVGRPHPDTQYF.

The V gene is TRBV9, the J gene TRBJ2-2; D possibly corresponds to TRBD2 (5 bases). Germline CDR1 SGDLS, CDR2 YYNGEE. V lost 2 bases and J 0 bases, leaving 8 bases between the germline ends. CDR3 length: 15 amino acids. CDR3 nucleotide sequence: TGTGCCAGCAGCGTCTCGGGATCGAACACCGGGGAGCTGTTTTTT. As protein: CASSVSGSNTGELFF.

The J gene is TRBJ2-3, the V gene TRBV13; D gene ambiguous. The CDR3 is 11 amino acids. The ends were cut back, 7 bases at V and 0 bases at J, with 2 bases in the middle. CDR1 is PRHDT, CDR2 FYEKMQ, per germline (reference sequence). The CDR3 spells CASTSTDTQYF. The CDR3 nucleotides are TGTGCCAGCACGAGCACAGATACGCAGTATTTT.

The V call is TRBV27, the J call TRBJ2-3, with D perhaps TRBD1 (6 bases). The CDR3 length is 15 residues. Germline values: CDR1 MNHEY, CDR2 SMNVEV (reference sequence). V lost 4 bases and J lost 6, with 17 bases in between. The DNA of the CDR3 is TGTGCCAGCAGTTCCTTCCCGGCAGGGGACGATACGCAGTATTTT. Translating it yields CASSSFPAGDDTQYF.